The 7 T cell receptor beta chains given below trace back to one sample, sequenced in a study of blood T cells in healthy people across ages. PCR was performed a second time for about 7 to 11 cycles using a sample-barcoded 5' primer and a J-beta primer mix. TCRdb reprocessed the 5' RACE reads with MiXCR, giving one entry per CDR3 protein. Of about 640,000 distinct CDR3 sequences listed, under 70% are singletons. The material sequenced was blood. The receptors originated from a man in his fifties or sixties in good health.

In its sample, this clonotype was seen a few times. The J gene is TRBJ2-5, the V gene TRBV10-3, with D hard to call. Germline V lookup: CDR1 ENHRY, CDR2 SYGVKD. The CDR3 totals 12 residues. This CDR3 reads CASRGLAETQYF. In DNA, the CDR3 is TGTGCTTCCCGCGGCCTGGCAGAGACCCAGTACTTC.

The J gene is TRBJ2-5, the V gene TRBV7-9; TRBD2 is a possible D gene (5 bases). V lost 7 bases, J lost 1 base, and 10 bases lay in between. The CDR3 extends over 13 amino acids. Germline V gene data show CDR1 as SEHNR and CDR2 as FQNEAQ (reference sequence). The CDR3 loop is CASTERAQETQYF. The CDR3 nucleotides are TGTGCCAGCACCGAGAGGGCCCAAGAGACCCAGTACTTC.

V is TRBV20-1 and J is TRBJ1-6; 7 bases map to TRBD1. The CDR3 extends over 16 amino acids. The germline CDR1 and CDR2 sequences are DFQATT and SNEGSKA (reference sequence). J lost 1 base, V lost 4 bases, and 7 bases had no gene match. CDR3 in DNA: TGCAGTGCTACCGACAGGGTCGGGTCCTATAATTCACCCCTCCACTTT. Encoded protein: CSATDRVGSYNSPLHF.

The chain carries TRBV4-1 and TRBJ2-5; 9 positions agree with TRBD1. Germline V gene data show CDR1 as MGHRA and CDR2 as YSYEKL. This CDR3 is 15 amino acids long. Germline trimming cut 4 bases from V and 3 bases from J; bases unmatched to any gene: 6. For the CDR3, the DNA is TGCGCCAGCAGCCGAAGACAGGGGGGGGAAGAGACCCAGTACTTC. This codes for CASSRRQGGEETQYF.

This chain links TRBV12-3 or TRBV12-4 with TRBJ2-6; 12 bases line up with TRBD2. Losses at the gene ends were 3 bases for V and 2 bases for J; bases not matched to a gene: 5. The CDR3 length is 18 residues. CDR3 sequence reads: CASSFRTSGDPGANVLTF. The CDR3 DNA follows: TGTGCCAGCAGTTTCCGGACTAGCGGGGATCCTGGGGCCAACGTCCTGACTTTC.

J is TRBJ2-1 and V is TRBV9; D unresolved. The CDR3 covers 14 residues. V was pared by 1 base and J by 4 bases, with 9 bases between. The V gene's germline CDR1 is SGDLS and CDR2 YYNGEE. The CDR3 region is CASSVKTAYNEQFF. The CDR3 nucleotides read TGTGCCAGCAGCGTAAAGACGGCTTACAATGAGCAGTTCTTC.

J is TRBJ2-1 and V is TRBV20-1; TRBD2 agrees at 9 bases. Germline assignment: CDR1 DFQATT and CDR2 SNEGSKA (reference sequence). V shed 5 bases, J shed 9 bases, and the junction held 11 bases outside the gene matches. The CDR3 is 14 amino acids. The CDR3, as DNA: TGCAGTGCTTGGCGGGGGGGCACCGTCACTGAGCAGTTCTTC. This translates into CSAWRGGTVTEQFF.